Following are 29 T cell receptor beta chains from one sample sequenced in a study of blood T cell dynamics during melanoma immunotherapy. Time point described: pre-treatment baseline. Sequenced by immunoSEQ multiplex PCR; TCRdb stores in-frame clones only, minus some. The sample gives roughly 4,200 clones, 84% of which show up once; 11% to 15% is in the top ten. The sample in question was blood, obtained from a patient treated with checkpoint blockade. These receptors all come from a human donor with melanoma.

The CDR3 sequence is CASSRGRPNTEAFF. Written as DNA, the CDR3 is TGTGCCAGCAGCCGGGGACGGCCGAACACTGAAGCTTTCTTT. The V gene is TRBV13, the J gene TRBJ1-1, with D perhaps TRBD1 (5 bases). V shed 5 bases and J shed 1 base, with 11 bases lying between them. This CDR3 contains 14 residues. Germline-derived CDR1 and CDR2 are PRHDT and FYEKMQ (reference sequence).

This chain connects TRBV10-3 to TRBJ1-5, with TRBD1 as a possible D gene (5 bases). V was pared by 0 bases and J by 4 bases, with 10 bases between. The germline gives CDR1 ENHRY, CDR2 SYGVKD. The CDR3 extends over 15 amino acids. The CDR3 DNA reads TGTGCCATCAGTGAGTCATCGGGGGGAAATCAGCCCCAGCATTTT. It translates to CAISESSGGNQPQHF.

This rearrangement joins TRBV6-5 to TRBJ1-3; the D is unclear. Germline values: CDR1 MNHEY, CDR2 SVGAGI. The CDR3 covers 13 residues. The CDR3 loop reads CAAARGSGNTIYF. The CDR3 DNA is TGTGCTGCGGCCCGCGGCTCTGGAAACACCATATATTTT.

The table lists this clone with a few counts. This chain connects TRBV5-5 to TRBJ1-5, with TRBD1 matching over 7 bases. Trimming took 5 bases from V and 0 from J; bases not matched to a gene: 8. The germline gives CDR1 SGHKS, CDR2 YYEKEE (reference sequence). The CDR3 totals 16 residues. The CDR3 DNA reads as TGTGCCAGCAGTTCACAGGGGACGGTTAGCAATCAGCCCCAGCATTTT. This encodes CASSSQGTVSNQPQHF.

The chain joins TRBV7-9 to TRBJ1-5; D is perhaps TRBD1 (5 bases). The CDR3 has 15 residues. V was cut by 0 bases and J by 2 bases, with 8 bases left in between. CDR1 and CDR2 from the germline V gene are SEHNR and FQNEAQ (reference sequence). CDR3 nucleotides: TGTGCCAGCAGCTTAGCCCAGGGCCGCAATCAGCCCCAGCATTTT. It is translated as CASSLAQGRNQPQHF.

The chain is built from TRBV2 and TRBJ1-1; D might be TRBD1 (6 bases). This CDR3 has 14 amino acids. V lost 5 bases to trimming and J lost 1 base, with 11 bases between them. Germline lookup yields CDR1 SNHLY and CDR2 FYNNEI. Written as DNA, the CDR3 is TGTGCCAGCAGTTCACAGGGTGGGAACACTGAAGCTTTCTTT. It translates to CASSSQGGNTEAFF.

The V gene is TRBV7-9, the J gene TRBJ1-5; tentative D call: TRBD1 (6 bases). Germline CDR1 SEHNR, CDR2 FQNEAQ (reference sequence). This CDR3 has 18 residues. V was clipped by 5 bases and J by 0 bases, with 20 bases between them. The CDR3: CASSRITGMAYSNQPQHF. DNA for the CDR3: TGTGCCAGCAGCCGAATTACAGGGATGGCTTATAGCAATCAGCCCCAGCATTTT.

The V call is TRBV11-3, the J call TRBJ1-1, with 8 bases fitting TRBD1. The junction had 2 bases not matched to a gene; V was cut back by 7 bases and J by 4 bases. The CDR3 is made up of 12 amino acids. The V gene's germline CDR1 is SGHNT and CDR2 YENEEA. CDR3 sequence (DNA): TGTGCCAGCAAGGGGACAGGCACTGAAGCTTTCTTT. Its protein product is CASKGTGTEAFF.

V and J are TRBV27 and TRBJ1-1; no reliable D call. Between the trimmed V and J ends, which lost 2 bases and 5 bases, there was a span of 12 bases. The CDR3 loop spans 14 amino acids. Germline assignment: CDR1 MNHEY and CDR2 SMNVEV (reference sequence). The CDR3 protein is CASSLAGGGTEAFF. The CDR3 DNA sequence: TGTGCCAGCAGTTTAGCGGGTGGTGGGACTGAAGCTTTCTTT.

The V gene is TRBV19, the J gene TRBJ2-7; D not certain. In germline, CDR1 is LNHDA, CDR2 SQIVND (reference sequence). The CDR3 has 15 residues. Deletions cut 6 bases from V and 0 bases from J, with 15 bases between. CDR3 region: CASSDRLASSYEQYF. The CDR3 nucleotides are TGTGCCAGTAGCGATAGGCTGGCAAGCTCCTACGAGCAGTACTTC.

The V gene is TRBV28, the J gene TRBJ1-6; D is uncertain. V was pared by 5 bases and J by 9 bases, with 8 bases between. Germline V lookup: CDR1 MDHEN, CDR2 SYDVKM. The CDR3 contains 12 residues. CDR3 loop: CASSLPGSPLHF. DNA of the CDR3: TGTGCCAGCAGTCTACCGGGTTCACCCCTCCACTTT.

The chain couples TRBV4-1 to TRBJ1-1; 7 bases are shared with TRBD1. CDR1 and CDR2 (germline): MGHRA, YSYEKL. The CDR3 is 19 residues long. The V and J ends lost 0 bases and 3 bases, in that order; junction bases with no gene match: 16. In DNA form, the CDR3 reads TGCGCCAGCAGCCAAGATAGTCCGGGACAGCGGGGGTGGGACACTGAAGCTTTCTTT. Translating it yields CASSQDSPGQRGWDTEAFF.

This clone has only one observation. CDR3 amino acids: CASSIMDGSNYEQYF. CDR3 in DNA: TGTGCCAGCAGCATTATGGACGGTAGTAACTACGAGCAGTACTTC. The chain uses TRBV9 and TRBJ2-5; no clear D gene. The J call may be faulty, since TRBJ2-7 better matches the DNA end. The CDR3 contains 15 residues. Germline CDR1 and CDR2: SGDLS and YYNGEE.

The chain's CDR3 is CASSPPDRKNSPLHF. CDR3 bases: TGTGCCAGCAGTCCCCCGGACAGAAAAAATTCACCCCTCCACTTT. The chain carries TRBV28 and TRBJ1-6, with D tentatively TRBD1 (6 bases). The CDR3 covers 15 residues. V lost 5 bases and J lost 7, with 15 bases in between. The germline V gene has CDR1 MDHEN and CDR2 SYDVKM.

This CDR3 is CASSLGQGGNYGYTF. The CDR3 nucleotides are TGCGCCAGCAGCCTAGGACAGGGTGGGAACTATGGCTACACCTTC. V usage is TRBV4-3 and J usage is TRBJ1-2; 8 bases agree with TRBD1. CDR3 size: 15 residues. V was pared by 4 bases and J by 2 bases, with 6 bases of the junction left unmatched. The germline gives CDR1 LGHNA, CDR2 YSLEER.

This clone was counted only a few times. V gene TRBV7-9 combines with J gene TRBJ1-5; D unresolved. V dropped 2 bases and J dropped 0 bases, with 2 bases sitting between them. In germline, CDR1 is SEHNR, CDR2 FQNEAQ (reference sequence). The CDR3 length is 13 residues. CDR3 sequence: CASSLNSNQPQHF. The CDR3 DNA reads TGTGCCAGCAGCTTAAATAGCAATCAGCCCCAGCATTTT.

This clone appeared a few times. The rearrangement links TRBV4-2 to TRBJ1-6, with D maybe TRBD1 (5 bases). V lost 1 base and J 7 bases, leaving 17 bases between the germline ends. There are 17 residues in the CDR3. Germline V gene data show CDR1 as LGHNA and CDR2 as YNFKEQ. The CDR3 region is CASSQGIPRAVNSPLHF. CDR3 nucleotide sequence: TGTGCCAGCAGCCAAGGGATACCCAGGGCAGTCAATTCACCCCTCCACTTT.

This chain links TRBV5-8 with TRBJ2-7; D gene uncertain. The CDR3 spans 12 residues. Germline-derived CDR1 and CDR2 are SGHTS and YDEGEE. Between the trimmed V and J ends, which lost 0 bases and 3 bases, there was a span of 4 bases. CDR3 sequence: CASSLVRYEQYF. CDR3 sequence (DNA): TGTGCCAGCAGCTTGGTACGCTACGAGCAGTACTTC.

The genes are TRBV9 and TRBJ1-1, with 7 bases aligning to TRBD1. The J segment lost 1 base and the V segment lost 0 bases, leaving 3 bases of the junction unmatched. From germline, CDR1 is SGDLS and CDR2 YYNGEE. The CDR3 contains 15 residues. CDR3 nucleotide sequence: TGTGCCAGCAGCGTAGGTACAGGGGCGAACACTGAAGCTTTCTTT. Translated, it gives CASSVGTGANTEAFF.

CDR3 loop: CASSLTVGTGKYEQYF. As DNA, the CDR3 is TGTGCCAGCAGCTTAACGGTAGGGACAGGGAAGTACGAGCAGTACTTC. V gene TRBV7-3 combines with J gene TRBJ2-7; 9 nucleotides align to TRBD1. The CDR3 covers 16 residues. From germline, CDR1 is SGHTA and CDR2 FQGTGA. V lost 0 bases and J lost 4; bases outside the gene matches: 7. The full variable domain, with the rest looked up from reference TRBV7-3 and TRBJ2-7, is GAGVSQTPSNKVTEKGKYVELRCDPISGHTALYWYRQSLGQGPEFLIYFQGTGAADDSGLPNDRFFAVRPEGSVSTLKIQRTERGDSAVYLCASSLTVGTGKYEQYFGPGTRLTVT.

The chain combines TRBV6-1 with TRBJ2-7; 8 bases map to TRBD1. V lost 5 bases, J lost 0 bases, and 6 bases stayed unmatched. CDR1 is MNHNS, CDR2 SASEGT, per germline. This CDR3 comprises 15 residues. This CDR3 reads CASSRTGRSSYEQYF. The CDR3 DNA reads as TGTGCCAGCAGTCGGACAGGGCGAAGCTCCTACGAGCAGTACTTC.

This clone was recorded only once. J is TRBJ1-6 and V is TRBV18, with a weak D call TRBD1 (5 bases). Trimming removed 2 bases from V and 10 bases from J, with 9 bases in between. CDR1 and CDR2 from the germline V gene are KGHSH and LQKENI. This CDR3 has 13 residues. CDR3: CASSPGTRSPLHF. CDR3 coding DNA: TGTGCCAGCTCACCAGGGACTCGATCACCCCTCCACTTT.

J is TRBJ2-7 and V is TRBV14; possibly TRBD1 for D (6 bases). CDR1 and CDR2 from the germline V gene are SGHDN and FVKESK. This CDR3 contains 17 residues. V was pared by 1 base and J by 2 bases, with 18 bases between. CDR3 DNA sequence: TGTGCCAGCAGCCAAGTTTATTCTACGGGACACCCCTACGAGCAGTACTTC. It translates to CASSQVYSTGHPYEQYF.

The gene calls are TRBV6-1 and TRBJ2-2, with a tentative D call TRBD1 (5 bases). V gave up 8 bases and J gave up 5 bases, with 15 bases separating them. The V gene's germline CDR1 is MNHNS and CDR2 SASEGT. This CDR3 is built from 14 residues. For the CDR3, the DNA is TGTGCCAGCGGACCCCAGGGCAGGACCGGGGAGCTGTTTTTT. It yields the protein CASGPQGRTGELFF.

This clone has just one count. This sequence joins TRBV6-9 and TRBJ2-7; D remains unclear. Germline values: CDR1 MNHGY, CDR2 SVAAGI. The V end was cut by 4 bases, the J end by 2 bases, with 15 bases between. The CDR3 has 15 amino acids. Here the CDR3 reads CASSLRTVDPYEQYF. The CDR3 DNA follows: TGTGCCAGCAGTTTAAGGACGGTAGACCCCTACGAGCAGTACTTC.

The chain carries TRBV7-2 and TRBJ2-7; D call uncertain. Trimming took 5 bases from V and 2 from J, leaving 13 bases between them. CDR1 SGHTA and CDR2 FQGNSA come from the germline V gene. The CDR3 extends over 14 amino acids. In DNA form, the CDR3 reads TGTGCCAGCAGCCGCGACCTTAACCCCTACGAGCAGTACTTC. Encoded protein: CASSRDLNPYEQYF.

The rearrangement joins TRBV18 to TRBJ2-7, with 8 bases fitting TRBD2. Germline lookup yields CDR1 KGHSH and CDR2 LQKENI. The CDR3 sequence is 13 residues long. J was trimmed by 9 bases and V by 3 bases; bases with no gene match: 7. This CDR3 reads CASSPATSAGQYF. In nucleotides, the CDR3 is TGTGCCAGCTCACCGGCGACTAGCGCGGGGCAGTACTTC.

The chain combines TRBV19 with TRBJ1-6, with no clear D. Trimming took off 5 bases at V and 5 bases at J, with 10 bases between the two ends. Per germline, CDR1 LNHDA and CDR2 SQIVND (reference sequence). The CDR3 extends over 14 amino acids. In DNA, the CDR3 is TGTGCCAGTAGTCCGGGAAAGAATAATTCACCCCTCCACTTT. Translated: CASSPGKNNSPLHF.

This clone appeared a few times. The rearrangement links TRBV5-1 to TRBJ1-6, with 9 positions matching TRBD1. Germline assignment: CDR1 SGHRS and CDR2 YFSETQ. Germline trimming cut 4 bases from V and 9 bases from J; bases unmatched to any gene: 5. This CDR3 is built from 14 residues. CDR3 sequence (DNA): TGCGCCAGCAGCCATGGACAGGGGCCTTCACCCCTCCACTTT. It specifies CASSHGQGPSPLHF.